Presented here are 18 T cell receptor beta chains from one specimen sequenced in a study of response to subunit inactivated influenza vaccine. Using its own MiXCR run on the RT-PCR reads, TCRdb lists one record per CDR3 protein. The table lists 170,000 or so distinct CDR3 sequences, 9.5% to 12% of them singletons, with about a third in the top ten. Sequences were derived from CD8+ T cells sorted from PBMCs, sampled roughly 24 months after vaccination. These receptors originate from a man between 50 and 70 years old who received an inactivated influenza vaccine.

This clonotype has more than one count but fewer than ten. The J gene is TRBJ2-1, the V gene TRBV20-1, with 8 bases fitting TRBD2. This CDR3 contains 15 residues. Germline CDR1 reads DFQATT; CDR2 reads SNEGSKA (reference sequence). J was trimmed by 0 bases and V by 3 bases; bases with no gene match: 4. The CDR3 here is CSARTSASSYNEQFF. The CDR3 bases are TGCAGTGCTAGGACTAGCGCGAGCTCCTACAATGAGCAGTTCTTC.

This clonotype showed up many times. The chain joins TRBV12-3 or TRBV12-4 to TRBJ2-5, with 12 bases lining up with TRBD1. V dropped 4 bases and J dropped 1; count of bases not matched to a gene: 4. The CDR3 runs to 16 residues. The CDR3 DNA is TGTGCCAGCAGTTATAGGGACAGGGGGCCCCAAGAGACCCAGTACTTC. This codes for CASSYRDRGPQETQYF.

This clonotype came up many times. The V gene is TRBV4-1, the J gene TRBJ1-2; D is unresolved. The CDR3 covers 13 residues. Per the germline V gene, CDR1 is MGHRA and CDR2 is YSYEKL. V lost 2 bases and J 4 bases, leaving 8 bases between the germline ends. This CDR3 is CASSQRTAYGYTF. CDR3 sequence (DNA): TGCGCCAGCAGCCAAAGGACGGCCTATGGCTACACCTTC.

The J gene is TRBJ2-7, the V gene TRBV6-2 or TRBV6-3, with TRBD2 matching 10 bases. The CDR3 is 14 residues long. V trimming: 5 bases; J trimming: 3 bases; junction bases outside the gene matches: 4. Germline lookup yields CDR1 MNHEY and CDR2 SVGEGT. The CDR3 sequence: CASSTPSGSYEQYF. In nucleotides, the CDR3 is TGTGCCAGCAGTACCCCTAGCGGGAGCTACGAGCAGTACTTC.

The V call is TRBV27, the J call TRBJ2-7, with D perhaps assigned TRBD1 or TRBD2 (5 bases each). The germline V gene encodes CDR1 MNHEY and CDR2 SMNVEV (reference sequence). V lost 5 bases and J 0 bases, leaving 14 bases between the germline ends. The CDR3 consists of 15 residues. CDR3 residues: CASSGTGLSSYEQYF. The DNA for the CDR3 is TGTGCCAGCAGTGGGACGGGGCTGAGCTCCTACGAGCAGTACTTC.

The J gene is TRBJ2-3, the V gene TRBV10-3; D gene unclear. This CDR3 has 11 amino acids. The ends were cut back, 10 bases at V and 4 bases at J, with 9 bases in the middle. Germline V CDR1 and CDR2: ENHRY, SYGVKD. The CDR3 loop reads CATSWADTQYF. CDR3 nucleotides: TGTGCCACCTCGTGGGCAGATACGCAGTATTTT.

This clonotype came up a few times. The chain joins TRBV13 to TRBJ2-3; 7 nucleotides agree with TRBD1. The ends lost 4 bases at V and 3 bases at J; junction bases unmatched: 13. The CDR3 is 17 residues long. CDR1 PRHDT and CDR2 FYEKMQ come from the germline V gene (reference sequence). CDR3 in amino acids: CASSSGTRQGDTDTQYF. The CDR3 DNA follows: TGTGCCAGCAGCTCAGGAACGAGACAGGGTGATACAGATACGCAGTATTTT.

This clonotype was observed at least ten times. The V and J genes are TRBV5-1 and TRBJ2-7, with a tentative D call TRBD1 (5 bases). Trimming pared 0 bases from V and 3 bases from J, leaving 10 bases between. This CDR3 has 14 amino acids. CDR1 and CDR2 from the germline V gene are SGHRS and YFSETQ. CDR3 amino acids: CASSLAPGNYEQYF. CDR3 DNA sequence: TGCGCCAGCAGCTTGGCTCCAGGGAACTACGAGCAGTACTTC.

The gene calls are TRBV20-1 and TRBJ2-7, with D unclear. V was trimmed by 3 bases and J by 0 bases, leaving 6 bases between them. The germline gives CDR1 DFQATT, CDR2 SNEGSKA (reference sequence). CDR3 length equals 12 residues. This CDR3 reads CSARSRSYEQYF. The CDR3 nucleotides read TGCAGTGCTAGGTCCCGCTCCTACGAGCAGTACTTC.

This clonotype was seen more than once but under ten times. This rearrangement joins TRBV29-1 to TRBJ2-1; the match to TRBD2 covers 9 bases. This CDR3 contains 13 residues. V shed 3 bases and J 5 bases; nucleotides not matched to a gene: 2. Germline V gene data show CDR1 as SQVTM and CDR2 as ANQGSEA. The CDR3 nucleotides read TGCAGCGTTGAGGCTAGCGGGGACAATGAGCAGTTCTTC. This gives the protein CSVEASGDNEQFF.

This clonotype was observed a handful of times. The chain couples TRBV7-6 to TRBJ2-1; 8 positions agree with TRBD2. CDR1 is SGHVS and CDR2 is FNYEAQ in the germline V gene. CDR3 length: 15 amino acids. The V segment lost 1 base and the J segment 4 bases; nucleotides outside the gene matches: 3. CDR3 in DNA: TGTGCCAGCAGCTTAGTCGGCGGGGGGTACAATGAGCAGTTCTTC. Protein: CASSLVGGGYNEQFF. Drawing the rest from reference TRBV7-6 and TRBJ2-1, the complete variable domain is GAGVSQSPRYKVTKRGQDVALRCDPISGHVSLYWYRQALGQGPEFLTYFNYEAQQDKSGLPNDRFSAERPEGSISTLTIQRTEQRDSAMYRCASSLVGGGYNEQFFGPGTRLTVL.

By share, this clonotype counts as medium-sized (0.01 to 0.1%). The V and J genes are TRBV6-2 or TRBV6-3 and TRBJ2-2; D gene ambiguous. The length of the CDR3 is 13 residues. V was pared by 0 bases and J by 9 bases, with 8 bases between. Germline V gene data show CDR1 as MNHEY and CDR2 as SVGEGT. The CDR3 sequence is CASSYSRFRELFF. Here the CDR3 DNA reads TGTGCCAGCAGTTACTCCCGGTTCAGGGAGCTGTTTTTT.

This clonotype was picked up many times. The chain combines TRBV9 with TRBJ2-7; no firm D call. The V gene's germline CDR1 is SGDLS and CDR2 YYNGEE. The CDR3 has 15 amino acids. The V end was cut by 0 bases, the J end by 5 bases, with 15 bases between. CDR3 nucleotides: TGTGCCAGCAGCGTAGCTGGTAGCCCGGCGGACGAGCAGTACTTC. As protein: CASSVAGSPADEQYF.

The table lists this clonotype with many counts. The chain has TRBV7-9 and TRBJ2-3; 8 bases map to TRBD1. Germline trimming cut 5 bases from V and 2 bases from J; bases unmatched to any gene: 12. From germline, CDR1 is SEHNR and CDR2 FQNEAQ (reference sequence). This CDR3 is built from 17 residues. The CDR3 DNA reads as TGTGCCAGCAGCAAATCCGGACAGGGTGGCTTCACAGATACGCAGTATTTT. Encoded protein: CASSKSGQGGFTDTQYF.

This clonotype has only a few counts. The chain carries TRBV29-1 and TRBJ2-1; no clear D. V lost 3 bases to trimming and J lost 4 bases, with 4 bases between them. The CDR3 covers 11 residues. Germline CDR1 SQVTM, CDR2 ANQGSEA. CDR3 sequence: CSVDTYNEQFF. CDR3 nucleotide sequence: TGCAGCGTTGACACATACAATGAGCAGTTCTTC.

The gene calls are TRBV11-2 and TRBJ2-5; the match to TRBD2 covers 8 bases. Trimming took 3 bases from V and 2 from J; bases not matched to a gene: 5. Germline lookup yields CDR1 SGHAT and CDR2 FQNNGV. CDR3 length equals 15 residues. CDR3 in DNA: TGTGCCAGCAGCTTCATAGCGGGGATACAAGAGACCCAGTACTTC. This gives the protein CASSFIAGIQETQYF. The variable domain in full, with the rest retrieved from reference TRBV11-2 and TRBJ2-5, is EAGVAQSPRYKIIEKRQSVAFWCNPISGHATLYWYQQILGQGPKLLIQFQNNGVVDDSQLPKDRFSAERLKGVDSTLKIQPAKLEDSAVYLCASSFIAGIQETQYFGPGTRLLVL.

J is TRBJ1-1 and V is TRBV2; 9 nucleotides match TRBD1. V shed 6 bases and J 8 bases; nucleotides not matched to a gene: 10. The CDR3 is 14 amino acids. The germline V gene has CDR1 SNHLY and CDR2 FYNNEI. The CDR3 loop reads CASRTGGAGWEAFF. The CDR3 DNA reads TGTGCCAGCAGAACAGGGGGCGCAGGGTGGGAAGCTTTCTTT.

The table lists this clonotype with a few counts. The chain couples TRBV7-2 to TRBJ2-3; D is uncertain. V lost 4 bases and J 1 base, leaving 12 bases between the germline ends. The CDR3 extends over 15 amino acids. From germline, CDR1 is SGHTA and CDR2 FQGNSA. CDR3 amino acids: CASSSTHGRTDTQYF. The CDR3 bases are TGTGCCAGCAGCTCAACTCATGGACGCACAGATACGCAGTATTTT.